These T cell receptor beta chains were read from a single sample in a study of technical replicates of blood from several donors. Libraries were prepared by immunoSEQ multiplex PCR; TCRdb keeps only in-frame clonotypes and omits some of them. The repertoire holds about 83,000 clones, roughly 96% seen once, with around 0.31% in the top ten. The sequencing input was T cells isolated from PBMCs. The origin of the receptors is a human donor in good health. Each CDR3 is given with its conserved first and last residue. D genes are given only for firm matches. Only part of the rows carry a size: once, few, many, or a class if the clone is expanded.

clone_size	j_call	d_call	v_call	cdr3_nt	cdr3_aa
NA	TRBJ2-1	TRBD1	TRBV7-2	TGTGCCAGCGGCCCCAGGGGGTACAATGAGCAGTTCTTC	CASGPRGYNEQFF
few	TRBJ1-1	NA	TRBV9	TGTGCCAGCAGCGTAGGTTGGGCCAACACTGAAGCTTTCTTT	CASSVGWANTEAFF
once	TRBJ2-7	TRBD2	TRBV6-5	TGTGCCAGTACGCCGCCCAGCGGGGCGTCCTACGAGCAGTACTTC	CASTPPSGASYEQYF
NA	TRBJ1-1	NA	TRBV7-3	TGTGCCAGCAGCTTACTGGGCGACACTGAAGCTTTCTTT	CASSLLGDTEAFF
NA	TRBJ2-2	NA	TRBV7-6	TGTGCCAGCAGCTCCCTTCATCGGGAGATAGCCGGGGAGCTGTTTTTT	CASSSLHREIAGELFF
NA	TRBJ2-1	TRBD2	TRBV29-1	TGCAGCGTTTTAGGTCCGGCGGGAGGGCGATCCTACAATGAGCAGTTCTTC	CSVLGPAGGRSYNEQFF
NA	TRBJ2-7	TRBD2	TRBV28	TGTGCCAGCAGTTTACGGGTAGCGGGAGATTACTACGAGCAGTACTTC	CASSLRVAGDYYEQYF
NA	TRBJ2-1	TRBD2	TRBV29-1	TGCAGCGCCTTACTAGCGGGAGGGCTTGTCGGAGGTGAGCAGTTCTTC	CSALLAGGLVGGEQFF
NA	TRBJ2-1	NA	TRBV13	TGTGCCAGCAGCTTAATGAGGGATGAGCAGTTCTTC	CASSLMRDEQFF
NA	TRBJ2-1	TRBD2	TRBV11-3	TGTGCCAGCAGCTTAGTAGCGGGAGGGCCCAATGAGCAGTTCTTC	CASSLVAGGPNEQFF
NA	TRBJ2-1	TRBD1	TRBV9	TGTGCCAGCAGCGCACCTAAGGGGGACAGAAACAATGAGCAGTTCTTC	CASSAPKGDRNNEQFF
NA	TRBJ2-2	TRBD2	TRBV7-2	TGTGCCAGCAGCTTCGGGGGGGTCGGGACCGGGGAGCTGTTTTTT	CASSFGGVGTGELFF
once	TRBJ1-1	NA	TRBV9	TGTGCCAGCAGCGTAGTGGCAGGGAACACTGAAGCTTTCTTT	CASSVVAGNTEAFF
NA	TRBJ1-1	NA	TRBV6-1	TGTGCCAGCAGTCCGGGAATGAACACTGAAGCTTTCTTT	CASSPGMNTEAFF
NA	TRBJ1-2	TRBD1	TRBV15	TGTGCCACCAGCAGATCCTACCTGGGACAGGGGGAGGCCTATGGCTACACCTTC	CATSRSYLGQGEAYGYTF
NA	TRBJ2-2	TRBD2	TRBV27	TGTGCCAGCAGTTGGCAGGGAGGGACCGGGGAGCTGTTTTTT	CASSWQGGTGELFF
few	TRBJ1-1	NA	TRBV5-6	TGTGCCAGCAGCTTGGAGGCGGGGTCAGGGGCTTTCTTT	CASSLEAGSGAFF
NA	TRBJ2-7	NA	TRBV6-5	TGTGCCAGCAGTTACTCGGTAGGAGAGCGGCCCTACGAGCAGTACTTC	CASSYSVGERPYEQYF
NA	TRBJ2-1	TRBD2	TRBV4-3	TGCGCCAGCAGCGCCGAACTAGCGGGAGGAAACAATGAGCAGTTCTTC	CASSAELAGGNNEQFF
NA	TRBJ1-1	NA	TRBV19	TGTGCCAGTAGTATCTCCCCTAACACTGAAGCTTTCTTT	CASSISPNTEAFF
NA	TRBJ2-3	TRBD2	TRBV5-1	TGCGCCAGCAGTAGCGGGAGGGCCCCTAGCACAGATACGCAGTATTTT	CASSSGRAPSTDTQYF
NA	TRBJ2-1	NA	TRBV4-1	TGCGCCAGCAGCCAAGATTTTTTCCGGGAACCCTACAATGAGCAGTTCTTC	CASSQDFFREPYNEQFF
NA	TRBJ2-5	TRBD2	TRBV2	TGTGCCAGCAGGGGGGGGTTTCGTGGTGGGATTAAAAGAGGGACCCAGTACTTC	CASRGGFRGGIKRGTQYF
NA	TRBJ1-1	NA	TRBV5-1	TGCGCCAGCAGCTACGGACAGCCGAACACTGAAGCTTTCTTT	CASSYGQPNTEAFF
NA	TRBJ2-3	TRBD2	TRBV6-6	TGTGCCAGCAGTTACCCCCATAGCGGGGGAACAGATACGCAGTATTTT	CASSYPHSGGTDTQYF
NA	TRBJ1-1	NA	TRBV9	TGTGCCAGCAGCGTTTCCTCGGTGAACACTGAAGCTTTCTTT	CASSVSSVNTEAFF
NA	TRBJ1-1	NA	TRBV19	TGTGCCAGTAGTAAGTGGGGGCCGAGAGGGACTGAAGCTTTCTTT	CASSKWGPRGTEAFF
NA	TRBJ2-3	TRBD2	TRBV11-3	TGTGCCAGCAGCTTAGGCTTTGCGGGAGAAGATACGCAGTATTTT	CASSLGFAGEDTQYF
NA	TRBJ2-3	TRBD2	TRBV7-2	TGTGCCAGCAGCTTAGCTGGCGGGAGTTTTGTAGATACGCAGTATTTT	CASSLAGGSFVDTQYF
NA	TRBJ1-5	TRBD1	TRBV7-3	TGTGCCAGCAGCCTACAGGGGACGGGGCCCCAGCATTTT	CASSLQGTGPQHF
NA	TRBJ2-7	NA	TRBV11-2	TGTGCCAGCAGCGGACCGGGACTCCGGCCCTCCTACGAGCAGTACTTC	CASSGPGLRPSYEQYF
once	TRBJ2-7	NA	TRBV6-1	TGTGCCAGCAGTGAAAATTCCGGGGGAAATTACGAGCAGTACTTC	CASSENSGGNYEQYF
NA	TRBJ2-2	NA	TRBV11-3	TGTGCCAGCAGCTTAGAGAGCGGGCTGAACCCGAACACCGGGGAGCTGTTTTTT	CASSLESGLNPNTGELFF
NA	TRBJ1-1	TRBD1	TRBV6-5	TGTGCCAGCACCGGGACAGGGGCGTCCACTGAAGCTTTCTTT	CASTGTGASTEAFF
NA	TRBJ2-1	NA	TRBV7-6	TGTGCCAGAGTTAATGAGAGCCCATACAATGAGCAGTTCTTC	CARVNESPYNEQFF
NA	TRBJ2-2	NA	TRBV6-1	TGTGCCAGCAGAGGGGGGGGTTCCACCGGGGAGCTGTTTTTT	CASRGGGSTGELFF
NA	TRBJ2-2	TRBD2	TRBV11-2	TGTGCCAGCAGCTTAAAGGCGGGAGGAAGCGGGGAGCTGTTTTTT	CASSLKAGGSGELFF
once	TRBJ2-5	NA	TRBV2	TGTGCCAACCGACGGGACTCACAAGAGACCCAGTACTTC	CANRRDSQETQYF
NA	TRBJ2-2	NA	TRBV2	TGTGCCAGCGACGGGAGAGACACCGGGGAGCTGTTTTTT	CASDGRDTGELFF
NA	TRBJ2-7	NA	TRBV4-3	TGCGCCAGCAGCCTGTTGGGCAGTCTATCTCGGGGCGAGCAGTACTTC	CASSLLGSLSRGEQYF
NA	TRBJ2-7	NA	TRBV2	TGTGCCAGCATCGTAACAGGGAGCTACGAGCAGTACTTC	CASIVTGSYEQYF
NA	TRBJ2-3	NA	TRBV11-3	TGTGCCAGCAGGAGTAGCGCGGATACGCAGTATTTT	CASRSSADTQYF